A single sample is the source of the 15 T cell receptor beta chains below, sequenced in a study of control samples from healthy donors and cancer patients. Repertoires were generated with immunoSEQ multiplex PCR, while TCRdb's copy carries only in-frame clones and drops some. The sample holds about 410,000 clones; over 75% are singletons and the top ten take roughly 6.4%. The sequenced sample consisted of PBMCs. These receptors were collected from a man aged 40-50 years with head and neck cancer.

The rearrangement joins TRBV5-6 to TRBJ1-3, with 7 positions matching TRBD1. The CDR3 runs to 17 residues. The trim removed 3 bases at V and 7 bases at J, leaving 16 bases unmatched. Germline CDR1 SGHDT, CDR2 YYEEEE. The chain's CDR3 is CASSSARHLQTGNTIYF. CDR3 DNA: TGTGCCAGCAGCTCAGCCCGTCACCTCCAGACAGGGAACACCATATATTTT.

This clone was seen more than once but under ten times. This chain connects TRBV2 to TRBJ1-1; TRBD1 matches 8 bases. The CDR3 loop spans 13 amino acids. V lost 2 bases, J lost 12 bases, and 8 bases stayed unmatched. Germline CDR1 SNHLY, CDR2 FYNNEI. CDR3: CASSESLDRVTFF. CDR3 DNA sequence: TGTGCCAGCAGTGAATCATTGGACAGGGTGACTTTCTTT.

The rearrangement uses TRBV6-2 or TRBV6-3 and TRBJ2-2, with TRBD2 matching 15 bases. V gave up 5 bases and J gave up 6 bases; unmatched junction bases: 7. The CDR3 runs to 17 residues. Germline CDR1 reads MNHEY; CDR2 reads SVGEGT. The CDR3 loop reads CASSKGLAGGRAGELFF. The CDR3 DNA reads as TGTGCCAGCAGTAAGGGACTAGCGGGAGGTCGCGCCGGGGAGCTGTTTTTT.

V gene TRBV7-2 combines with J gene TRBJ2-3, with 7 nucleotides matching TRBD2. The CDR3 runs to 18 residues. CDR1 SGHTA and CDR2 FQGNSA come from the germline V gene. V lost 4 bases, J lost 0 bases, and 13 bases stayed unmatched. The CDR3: CASSYLPPPSGSTDTQYF. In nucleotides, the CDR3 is TGTGCCAGCAGCTACTTGCCTCCGCCTAGCGGTAGCACAGATACGCAGTATTTT.

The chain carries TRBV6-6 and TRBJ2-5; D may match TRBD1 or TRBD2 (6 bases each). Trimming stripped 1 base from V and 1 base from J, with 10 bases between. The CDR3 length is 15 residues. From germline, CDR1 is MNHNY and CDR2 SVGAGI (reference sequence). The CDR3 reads CASSYLGGGQETQYF. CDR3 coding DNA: TGTGCCAGCAGTTACTTGGGGGGCGGCCAAGAGACCCAGTACTTC.

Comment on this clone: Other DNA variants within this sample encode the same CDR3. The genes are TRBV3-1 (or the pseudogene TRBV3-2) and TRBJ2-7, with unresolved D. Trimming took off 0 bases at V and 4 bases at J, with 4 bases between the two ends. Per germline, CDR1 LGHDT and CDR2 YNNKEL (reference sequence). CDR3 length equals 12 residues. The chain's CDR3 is CASSQDPYEQYF. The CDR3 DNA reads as TGTGCCAGCAGCCAAGACCCTTACGAGCAGTACTTC.

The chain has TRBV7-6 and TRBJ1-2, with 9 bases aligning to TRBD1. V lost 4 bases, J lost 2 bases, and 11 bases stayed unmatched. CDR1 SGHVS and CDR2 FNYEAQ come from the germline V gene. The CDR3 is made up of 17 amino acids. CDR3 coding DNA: TGTGCCAGCAGCTCCGCGGTCGGGACAGGGCCCAACTATGGCTACACCTTC. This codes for CASSSAVGTGPNYGYTF.

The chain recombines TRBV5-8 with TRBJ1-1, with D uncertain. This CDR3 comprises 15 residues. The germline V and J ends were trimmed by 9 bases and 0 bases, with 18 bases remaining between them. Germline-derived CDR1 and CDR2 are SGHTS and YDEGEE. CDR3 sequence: CATGNSLIVNTEAFF. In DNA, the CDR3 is TGTGCCACCGGGAACTCTCTTATTGTGAACACTGAAGCTTTCTTT.

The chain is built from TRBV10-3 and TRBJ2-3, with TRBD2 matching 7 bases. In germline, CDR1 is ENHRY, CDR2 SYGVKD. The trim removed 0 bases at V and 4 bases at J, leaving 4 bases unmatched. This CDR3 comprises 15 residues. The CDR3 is CAISESKTSPDTQYF. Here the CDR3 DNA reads TGTGCCATCAGTGAGTCGAAGACTAGCCCAGATACGCAGTATTTT.

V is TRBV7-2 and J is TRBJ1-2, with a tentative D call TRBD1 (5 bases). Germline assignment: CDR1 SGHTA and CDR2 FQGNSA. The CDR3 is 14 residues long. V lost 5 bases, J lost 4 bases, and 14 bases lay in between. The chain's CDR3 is CASSPGGHSYGYTF. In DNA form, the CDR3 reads TGTGCCAGCAGCCCTGGTGGACACAGCTATGGCTACACCTTC.

Here the CDR3 reads CASSWGREQPQHF. The CDR3, as DNA: TGTGCCAGCAGCTGGGGACGCGAACAGCCCCAGCATTTT. The V and J genes are TRBV6-5 and TRBJ1-5; perhaps TRBD1 as D (5 bases). The CDR3 has 13 residues. V lost 6 bases and J 7 bases, leaving 13 bases between the germline ends. CDR1 and CDR2 (germline): MNHEY, SVGAGI.

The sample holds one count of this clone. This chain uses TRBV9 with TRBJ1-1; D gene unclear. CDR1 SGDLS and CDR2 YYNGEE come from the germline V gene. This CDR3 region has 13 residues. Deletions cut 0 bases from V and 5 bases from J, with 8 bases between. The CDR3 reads CASSVGGWTEAFF. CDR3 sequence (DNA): TGTGCCAGCAGCGTAGGAGGGTGGACTGAAGCTTTCTTT.

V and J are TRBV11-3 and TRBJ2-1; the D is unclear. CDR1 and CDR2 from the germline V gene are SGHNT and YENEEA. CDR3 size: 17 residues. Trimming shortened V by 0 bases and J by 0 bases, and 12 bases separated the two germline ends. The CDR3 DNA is TGTGCCAGCAGCTTAGACCGGACGAGCAGCTCCTACAATGAGCAGTTCTTC. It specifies CASSLDRTSSSYNEQFF. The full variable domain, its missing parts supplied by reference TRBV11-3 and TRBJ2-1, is EAGVVQSPRYKIIEKKQPVAFWCNPISGHNTLYWYLQNLGQGPELLIRYENEEAVDDSQLPKDRFSAERLKGVDSTLKIQPAELGDSAVYLCASSLDRTSSSYNEQFFGPGTRLTVL.

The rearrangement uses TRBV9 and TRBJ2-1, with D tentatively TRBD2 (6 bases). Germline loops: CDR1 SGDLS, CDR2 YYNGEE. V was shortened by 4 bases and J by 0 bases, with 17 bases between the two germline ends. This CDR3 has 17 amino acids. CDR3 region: CASSPSGVAVSYNEQFF. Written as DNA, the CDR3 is TGTGCCAGCAGCCCATCCGGGGTAGCGGTCTCCTACAATGAGCAGTTCTTC.

CDR3 loop: CASSRGTGDLETQYF. Here the CDR3 DNA reads TGCGCCAGCAGCCGGGGAACAGGGGATTTAGAGACCCAGTACTTC. This sequence joins TRBV4-1 and TRBJ2-5; 7 bases align to TRBD1. The V gene's germline CDR1 is MGHRA and CDR2 YSYEKL. This CDR3 region has 15 residues. Trimming cost V 4 bases and J 4 bases; bases outside gene matches: 9.